A single sample gave rise to the 32 T cell receptor beta chains below, sequenced in a study of glioma-infiltrating T cells. Amplification of TCR alpha and beta CDR3 regions from RNA used iRepertoire nested multiplex PCR. In TCRdb, the multiplex PCR reads were re-called with MiXCR into one record per CDR3 protein. Of 95,000 to 150,000 distinct CDR3 sequences detected, around 23% appear once; the ten largest clones hold 13% to 15%. The sample comprised glioma tissue, nonneoplastic brain tissue, or PBMCs (not recorded which). These TCRs come from a human donor with low-grade glioma or glioblastoma, undergoing nonglioma brain surgery, or in good health (not recorded which).

This chain uses TRBV5-1 with TRBJ2-7; D is uncertain. V gave up 0 bases and J gave up 0 bases, with 10 bases separating them. This CDR3 is 15 amino acids long. Germline CDR1 reads SGHRS; CDR2 reads YFSETQ. Here the CDR3 DNA reads TGCGCCAGCAGCTTGGTGGGCACAAGCTCCTACGAGCAGTACTTC. Residues: CASSLVGTSSYEQYF.

This clonotype was seen a single time. This may arise from a read error, as a much more abundant clone is one base away. The rearrangement joins TRBV29-1 to TRBJ2-5; 7 bases match TRBD2. The CDR3 is 14 amino acids. The germline CDR1 and CDR2 sequences are SQVTM and ANQGSEA. CDR3 sequence (DNA): TGCAGCGTTGTTTTTGCGGGAGAGGCAGAGACCCAGTGCTTC. It translates to CSVVFAGEAETQCF.

Notes on this clonotype: One end of the junction does not line up with germline, which may come from a read error. The chain has TRBV12-3 or TRBV12-4 and TRBJ2-2; D is possibly TRBD2 (6 bases). The CDR3 spans 15 residues. CDR3: CASSFFGNVGGELSF. CDR3 DNA sequence: TGTGCCAGCAGTTTTTTCGGGAACGTCGGCGGGGAGCTGTCTTTT.

In its sample, this clonotype was seen many times. The genes are TRBV4-3 and TRBJ2-7, with TRBD1 as a possible D gene (5 bases). Germline CDR1 and CDR2: LGHNA and YSLEER. The CDR3 spans 14 residues. The V gene lost 0 bases and the J gene lost 6 bases, with 12 bases spanning the gap. This CDR3 is CASSQDFRVGEQYF. The CDR3 DNA reads as TGCGCCAGCAGCCAAGACTTCAGGGTTGGCGAGCAGTACTTC.

For this clonotype: This sequence may be a read error, since a much larger clone differs from it by one base. DNA of the CDR3: TGCGCCAGCAGCCACCACTTAAGGGGAGGTGGCACTGAAGCTTTCTTT. Amino acids: CASSHHLRGGGTEAFF. The chain employs TRBV4-1 and TRBJ1-1; D is perhaps TRBD1 (5 bases). Germline CDR1 reads MGHRA; CDR2 reads YSYEKL. V shed 3 bases and J shed 4 bases, with 18 bases lying between them. CDR3 length equals 16 residues.

A word on this clonotype: A much larger clone differs by one base, so this may be a read error. The chain links TRBV27 to TRBJ2-6; a weak D match, TRBD1 (5 bases). CDR1 MNHEY and CDR2 SMNVEV come from the germline V gene (reference sequence). This CDR3 comprises 16 residues. The CDR3 sequence: CASSSPVSSGANVLAF. The CDR3 coding sequence is TGTGCCAGCAGTTCGCCCGTAAGCTCTGGGGCCAACGTCCTGGCTTTC. Drawing the rest from reference TRBV27 and TRBJ2-6, the complete variable domain is EAQVTQNPRYLITVTGKKLTVTCSQNMNHEYMSWYRQDPGLGLRQIYYSMNVEVTDKGDVPEGYKVSRKEKRNFPLILESPSPNQTSLYFCASSSPVSSGANVLAFGAGSRLTVL.

This clonotype appeared a few times. Since a much larger clone is just one base distant, this may be a read error. The chain employs TRBV4-2 and TRBJ2-7; 8 bases match TRBD1. The CDR3 has 14 residues. Germline V gives CDR1 LGHNA, CDR2 YNFKEQ. This chain's CDR3 is CASGQDTGGYEQYF. The CDR3 bases are TGTGCCAGCGGCCAAGACACAGGGGGTTACGAGCAGTACTTC.

In regard to this clonotype: An end of the junction differs from the germline gene, which may be a read error. V is TRBV18 and J is TRBJ2-1, with 11 bases that match TRBD2. Germline values: CDR1 KGHSH, CDR2 LQKENI. This CDR3 region has 15 residues. The CDR3 nucleotides are TGTGCCAGCCCACCCCTAGCGGGAGGCTCCAATGAGCAGTTCTTC. Translated: CASPPLAGGSNEQFF.

This clonotype has only a few counts. The chain combines TRBV27 with TRBJ1-2; the match to TRBD1 covers 10 bases. J lost 2 bases, V lost 6 bases, and 6 bases had no gene match. This CDR3 region has 15 residues. Germline values: CDR1 MNHEY, CDR2 SMNVEV (reference sequence). The CDR3 spells CASRARTGGNYGYTF. The CDR3, as DNA: TGTGCCAGCAGGGCCAGGACAGGGGGGAACTATGGCTACACCTTC.

A word on this clonotype: Its ends do not fully match the called genes, so a read error is possible. The CDR3 protein is CASSTPGVYDYTF. In DNA form, the CDR3 reads TGTGCCAGCAGTACCCCAGGGGTTTATGACTACACCTTC. This chain links TRBV28 with TRBJ1-2; TRBD1 might be the D (6 bases). Germline V gives CDR1 MDHEN, CDR2 SYDVKM. This CDR3 is built from 13 residues.

This clonotype was counted many times. The CDR3: CATSSREGASYNEQFF. DNA for the CDR3: TGTGCCACTTCCAGCCGGGAGGGGGCCTCCTACAATGAGCAGTTCTTC. The V gene is TRBV27, the J gene TRBJ2-1; D might be TRBD2 (8 bases). CDR3 length equals 16 residues. V dropped 10 bases and J dropped 0 bases, with 19 bases sitting between them. Per the germline V gene, CDR1 is MNHEY and CDR2 is SMNVEV (reference sequence).

This clonotype was counted ten times or more. The chain links TRBV12-3 or TRBV12-4 to TRBJ2-5, with D hard to call. The CDR3 totals 11 residues. V lost 10 bases and J 2 bases, leaving 8 bases between the germline ends. The CDR3 DNA reads as TGTGCCACCGGAAGACAAGAGACCCAGTACTTC. Its protein is CATGRQETQYF.

Ten or more counts support this clonotype. The genes are TRBV7-2 and TRBJ2-7, with TRBD2 matching 8 bases. Germline V gives CDR1 SGHTA, CDR2 FQGNSA. There are 16 residues in the CDR3. V shed 7 bases, J shed 1 base, and the junction held 12 bases outside the gene matches. CDR3 sequence: CASTHSGGEVSYEQYF. The CDR3 nucleotides are TGTGCCAGCACCCACTCGGGGGGGGAGGTATCCTACGAGCAGTACTTC.

This clonotype was seen ten or more times. The chain uses TRBV7-2 and TRBJ2-7; possible D gene TRBD1, 6 bases. The germline CDR1 and CDR2 sequences are SGHTA and FQGNSA. Trimming removed 6 bases at V and 4 bases at J, with 22 bases between. The CDR3 is 16 amino acids. The CDR3 loop is CASSIYRVIISYEQYF. The CDR3 DNA sequence: TGTGCCAGCAGTATCTACAGGGTTATTATTTCTTACGAGCAGTACTTC.

This clonotype showed up just a few times. For the CDR3, the DNA is TGTGCCAGCAGCATGGGAGTCCCTGGGGCCAACGTCCTGACTTTC. Translated, it gives CASSMGVPGANVLTF. The chain combines TRBV9 with TRBJ2-6, with D tentatively TRBD2 (5 bases). This CDR3 comprises 15 residues. Germline V gives CDR1 SGDLS, CDR2 YYNGEE. V lost 4 bases and J lost 2, with 10 bases in between.

J is TRBJ2-7 and V is TRBV5-6; D tentatively reads TRBD1 or TRBD2 (5 bases each). CDR1 SGHDT and CDR2 YYEEEE come from the germline V gene. The CDR3 contains 17 residues. V lost 4 bases, J lost 2 bases, and 22 bases lay in between. The CDR3 spells CASSPAPGTARTYEQYF. CDR3 DNA: TGTGCCAGCAGCCCCGCTCCTGGGACGGCAAGAACCTACGAGCAGTACTTC.

This clonotype was picked up a small number of times. The CDR3 loop reads CASSQGLNDAGELFF. The CDR3 DNA sequence: TGTGCCAGCAGCCAAGGCCTTAACGACGCCGGGGAGCTGTTTTTT. V usage is TRBV4-2 and J usage is TRBJ2-2, with unresolved D. The V gene's germline CDR1 is LGHNA and CDR2 YNFKEQ. The CDR3 runs 15 residues. With 1 base removed from V and 6 bases from J, the gap between germline ends came to 12 bases.

To note about this clonotype: Just one base apart from a much larger clone, this may be a read error. The J gene is TRBJ2-5, the V gene TRBV7-9; TRBD1 agrees at 10 bases. V was clipped by 6 bases and J by 5 bases; unmatched bases: 6. This CDR3 contains 14 residues. CDR1 is SEHNR, CDR2 FQNEAQ, per germline (reference sequence). The chain's CDR3 is CASSEGQGRETQYF. The DNA for the CDR3 is TGTGCCAGCAGTGAGGGACAGGGGCGGGAGACCCAGTACTTC.

This clonotype appeared many times. The chain joins TRBV24-1 to TRBJ1-2, with TRBD1 matching 10 bases. Germline CDR1 and CDR2: KGHDR and SFDVKD. Trimming cost V 2 bases and J 8 bases; bases outside gene matches: 13. The CDR3 runs 17 residues. CDR3 residues: CATSDYPPGQGPFGYTF. CDR3 sequence (DNA): TGTGCCACCAGTGATTACCCCCCGGGACAGGGGCCGTTCGGCTACACCTTC.

In the case of this clonotype: This may come from a read error, since a much larger clone is one base off. The chain is built from TRBV7-9 and TRBJ2-3; D call uncertain. Germline CDR1 reads SEHNR; CDR2 reads FQNEAQ (reference sequence). The CDR3 is 17 residues long. Trimming removed 4 bases at V and 0 bases at J, with 17 bases between. CDR3 amino acids: CASSSVTREPSTDTQYF. The DNA of the CDR3 is TGTGCCAGCAGCTCAGTCACTCGCGAACCTAGCACAGATACGCAGTATTTT.

This clonotype was seen many times. The chain has TRBV4-2 and TRBJ2-7; D gene ambiguous. V lost 4 bases, J lost 3 bases, and 10 bases lay in between. The length of the CDR3 is 13 residues. Germline V CDR1 and CDR2: LGHNA, YNFKEQ. CDR3 bases: TGTGCCAGCAGCCCCATAGGATTCTACGAGCAGTACTTC. Translation: CASSPIGFYEQYF.

This clonotype was recorded many times. The chain has TRBV19 and TRBJ1-5; no clear D gene. The germline CDR1 and CDR2 sequences are LNHDA and SQIVND (reference sequence). V was cut by 9 bases and J by 2 bases, with 14 bases left in between. The CDR3 extends over 14 amino acids. CDR3 sequence (DNA): TGTGCCAGCTCACCAGCGGGTGGCAATCAGCCCCAGCATTTT. As protein: CASSPAGGNQPQHF.

A note on this clonotype: One base away lies a much larger clone, so this may be a sequencing read error. The V call is TRBV5-4, the J call TRBJ2-7; D unclear. The DNA matches TRBJ2-5 better at its end, which makes the J call doubtful. The CDR3 has 15 residues. Looked up from germline, CDR1 is SGHNT and CDR2 is YYREEE (reference sequence). CDR3 nucleotides: TGTGCCAGCAGACCAGGACGGTCGGCCCATGGGACCCAGTACTTC. It yields the protein CASRPGRSAHGTQYF.

This clonotype was seen at least ten times. The chain recombines TRBV18 with TRBJ2-3, with 9 positions matching TRBD1. The CDR3 is 16 amino acids. Trimming took 3 bases from V and 3 from J; bases not matched to a gene: 7. In germline, CDR1 is KGHSH, CDR2 LQKENI. Here the CDR3 reads CASSPPGQGRTDTQYF. CDR3 nucleotides: TGTGCCAGCTCACCCCCGGGACAGGGAAGGACAGATACGCAGTATTTT.

As concerns this clonotype: A much larger clone lies one base from this, so it may be a read error. V usage is TRBV6-1 and J usage is TRBJ2-3; 7 bases are a match to TRBD1. Germline V gene data show CDR1 as MNHNS and CDR2 as SASEGT. The CDR3 is 13 amino acids. V shed 4 bases and J 6 bases; nucleotides not matched to a gene: 4. CDR3 DNA sequence: TGTGCCAGCAGTGGACAGGGATTTGATACGCAGTATTTT. This sequence encodes CASSGQGFDTQYF.

Points on this clonotype: A much larger clone lies one base from this, so it may be a read error. The rearrangement uses TRBV4-1 and TRBJ2-1; D unresolved. Germline V gene lookup returns CDR1 MGHRA and CDR2 YSYEKL. The V end lost 3 bases, the J end lost 15 bases, and 21 bases lay between the germline ends. The CDR3 is 14 amino acids. The CDR3 nucleotides read TGCGCCAGCAGCCAGGGCACCTACAATGATGGGCGGTTCTTC. Translated, it gives CASSQGTYNDGRFF.

This clonotype was recorded a few times. The chain employs TRBV19 and TRBJ1-5; D is ambiguous. CDR3 length: 15 residues. CDR1 LNHDA and CDR2 SQIVND come from the germline V gene (reference sequence). CDR3 sequence reads: CGRSEVNLSNQPQHF. The CDR3 DNA reads as TGTGGCAGGTCCGAAGTAAATCTTAGCAATCAGCCCCAGCATTTT.

This clonotype has ten or more counts. The V call is TRBV4-2, the J call TRBJ1-5, with D maybe TRBD1 (5 bases). This CDR3 has 15 amino acids. Trimming removed 0 bases from V and 5 bases from J, with 11 bases in between. The germline V gene has CDR1 LGHNA and CDR2 YNFKEQ. CDR3 DNA sequence: TGTGCCAGCAGCCAAGACAAGGGGAGGGATCAGCCCCAGCATTTT. This translates into CASSQDKGRDQPQHF.

This clonotype has a handful of counts. The chain is built from TRBV19 and TRBJ1-5; D uncertain. The CDR3 extends over 14 amino acids. Germline V lookup: CDR1 LNHDA, CDR2 SQIVND (reference sequence). Trimming removed 0 bases at V and 5 bases at J, with 8 bases between. The CDR3 DNA reads as TGTGCCAGTAGTATAGAAGGAGGCTATCAGCCCCAGCATTTT. Translating it yields CASSIEGGYQPQHF.

This clonotype turned up a few times. The chain combines TRBV29-1 with TRBJ2-7, with a possible D match to TRBD2 (6 bases). Trimming removed 4 bases at V and 10 bases at J, with 17 bases between. This CDR3 is 12 amino acids long. Germline loops: CDR1 SQVTM, CDR2 ANQGSEA. The CDR3 nucleotides read TGCAGCGTTGCGGTGGGGGACTCGAAACAGTACTTC. This translates into CSVAVGDSKQYF.

This clonotype was found many times. V and J are TRBV19 and TRBJ1-5; maybe TRBD1 (5 bases). The CDR3 totals 14 residues. Trimming took 5 bases from V and 7 from J, leaving 15 bases between them. Per germline, CDR1 LNHDA and CDR2 SQIVND (reference sequence). The CDR3 DNA follows: TGTGCCAGTAGTCCCGGGGGAGCTGAACAGCCCCAGCATTTT. Its protein product is CASSPGGAEQPQHF.

The chain is built from TRBV29-1 and TRBJ1-2; 7 bases align to TRBD1. This CDR3 spans 12 amino acids. V lost 3 bases, J lost 6 bases, and 4 bases stayed unmatched. Germline CDR1 is SQVTM and CDR2 is ANQGSEA. CDR3 bases: TGCAGCGTTGACAGGGGGAGCGATGGCTACACCTTC. The encoded protein is CSVDRGSDGYTF.